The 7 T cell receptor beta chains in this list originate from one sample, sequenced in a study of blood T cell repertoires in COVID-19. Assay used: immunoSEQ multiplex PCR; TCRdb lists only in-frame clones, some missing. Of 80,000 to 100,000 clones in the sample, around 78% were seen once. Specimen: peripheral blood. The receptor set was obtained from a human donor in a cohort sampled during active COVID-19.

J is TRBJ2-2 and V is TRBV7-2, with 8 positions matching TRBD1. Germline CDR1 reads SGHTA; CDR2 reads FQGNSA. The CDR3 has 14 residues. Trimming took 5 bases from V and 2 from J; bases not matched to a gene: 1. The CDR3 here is CASSGQGNTGELFF. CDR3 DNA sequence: TGTGCCAGCAGCGGACAGGGCAACACCGGGGAGCTGTTTTTT.

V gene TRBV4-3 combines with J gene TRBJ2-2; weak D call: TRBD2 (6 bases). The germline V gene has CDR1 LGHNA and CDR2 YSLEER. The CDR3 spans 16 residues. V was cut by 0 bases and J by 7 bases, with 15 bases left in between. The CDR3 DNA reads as TGCGCCAGCAGCCAAGATTCCCTAGCCGGGGGCGGGGAGCTGTTTTTT. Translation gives CASSQDSLAGGGELFF.

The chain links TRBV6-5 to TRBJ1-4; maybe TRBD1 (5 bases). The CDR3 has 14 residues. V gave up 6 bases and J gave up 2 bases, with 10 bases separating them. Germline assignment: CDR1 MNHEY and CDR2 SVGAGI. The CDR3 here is CASRGGGTNEKLFF. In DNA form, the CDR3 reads TGTGCCAGCAGGGGGGGAGGCACTAATGAAAAACTGTTTTTT.

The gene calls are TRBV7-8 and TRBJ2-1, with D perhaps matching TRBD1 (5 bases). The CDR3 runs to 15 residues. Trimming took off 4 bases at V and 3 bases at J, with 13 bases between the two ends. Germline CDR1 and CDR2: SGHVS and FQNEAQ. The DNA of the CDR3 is TGTGCCAGCAGCTCCAGTGGCAGGGACTACAATGAGCAGTTCTTC. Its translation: CASSSSGRDYNEQFF.

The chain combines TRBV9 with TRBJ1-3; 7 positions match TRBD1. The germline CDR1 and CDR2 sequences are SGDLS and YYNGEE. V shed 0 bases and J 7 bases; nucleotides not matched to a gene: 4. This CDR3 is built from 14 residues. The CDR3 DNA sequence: TGTGCCAGCAGCGTAGCACAGGGGCTGAACACCATATATTTT. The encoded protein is CASSVAQGLNTIYF.

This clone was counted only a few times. In nucleotides, the CDR3 is TGCAGTGCTCTCCGGTACGAGCAGTACGTC. Its translation: CSALRYEQYV. The J gene is TRBJ2-7, the V gene TRBV20-1; D is uncertain. Trimming shortened V by 5 bases and J by 4 bases, and 6 bases separated the two germline ends. This CDR3 comprises 10 residues. CDR1 is DFQATT and CDR2 is SNEGSKA in the germline V gene (reference sequence).

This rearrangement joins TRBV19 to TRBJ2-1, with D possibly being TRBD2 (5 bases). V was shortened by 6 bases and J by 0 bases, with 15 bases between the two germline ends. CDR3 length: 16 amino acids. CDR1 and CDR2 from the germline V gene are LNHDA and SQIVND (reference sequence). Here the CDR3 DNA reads TGTGCCAGTAGGGTCGGTGAGGGTAGCTCCTACAATGAGCAGTTCTTC. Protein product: CASRVGEGSSYNEQFF. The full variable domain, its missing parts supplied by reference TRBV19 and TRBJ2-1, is DGGITQSPKYLFRKEGQNVTLSCEQNLNHDAMYWYRQDPGQGLRLIYYSQIVNDFQKGDIAEGYSVSREKKESFPLTVTSAQKNPTAFYLCASRVGEGSSYNEQFFGPGTRLTVL.